This T cell receptor beta chain was profiled in a study of cytomegalovirus exposure and HLA in healthy donors. Turning to the study itself: In an early release, HLA-typed donors contributed about 80 million unique TCR sequences.

All the people who gave samples were healthy bone marrow donors. This clone was seen a few times. The antigen is unknown. Findings and caveats of the study: About 87% or about 30% of the time was how often most TCR beta V segments were productive, according to an earlier analysis.

Germline CDR1 reads MNHEY; CDR2 reads SMNVEV (reference sequence). This CDR3 contains 15 residues. V lost 3 bases, J lost 6 bases, and 14 bases lay in between. PCR primers comprised 60 Vbeta and 13 Jbeta primers. Per the original data handling: In a later analysis, the count reached 80 million or so unique TCR beta chains, with 8.5 million to 14 million shared. Produced via immunoSEQ multiplex PCR; TCRdb's table is partial and in-frame only. D and trimming come from the DNA, and the V and J calls and clone size come from that table. The sample lists 100,000 to 150,000 clones, 10% to 13% occurring once.

Sequenced input: PBMCs. The origin of this receptor is a woman in her late teens or twenties in good health and CMV-seropositive. V is TRBV27 and J is TRBJ2-2; possible D gene TRBD1, 7 bases. CDR3 in amino acids: CASSLDRWGAGELFF. The CDR3 nucleotides are TGTGCCAGCAGTTTGGACAGGTGGGGGGCCGGGGAGCTGTTTTTT.